This is a list of T cell receptor beta chains from one sample in a study of CD8 T cells in ankylosing spondylitis. TCRdb reprocessed the 5' RACE reads with MiXCR, giving one entry per CDR3 protein. In the table there are about 250,000 distinct CDR3 sequences, less than 9.5% of which are singletons. Sequencing used blood, either unsorted or a sorted T cell fraction (not recorded which). These receptors were collected from a female donor with ankylosing spondylitis or in good health (not recorded which). The CDR3 runs from the conserved cysteine through the conserved F or W. Fields, in order: CDR3 protein, CDR3 DNA, clone size, V gene, D gene, J gene. D genes are given only for firm matches. Some rows mark clone size as missing; the rest say once, few, many or name a class of expanded clone.

CDR3 protein: CRPFRDLYGYTF; CDR3 DNA: TGCAGGCCCTTCCGGGATCTCTATGGCTACACCTTC; clone size: many; V gene: TRBV20-1; D gene: -; J gene: TRBJ1-2
CDR3 protein: CASRLAGVVRNTGELFF; CDR3 DNA: TGCGCCAGCCGTTTAGCGGGAGTCGTTAGGAACACCGGGGAGCTGTTTTTT; clone size: many; V gene: TRBV5-1; D gene: TRBD2; J gene: TRBJ2-2
CDR3 protein: CASSPRVEETQYF; CDR3 DNA: TGTGCCAGCAGCCCAAGGGTGGAAGAGACCCAGTACTTC; clone size: many; V gene: TRBV6-1; D gene: -; J gene: TRBJ2-5
CDR3 protein: CASSSPTSGSVNEQFF; CDR3 DNA: TGTGCCAGCAGTTCTCCTACTAGCGGGAGTGTCAATGAGCAGTTCTTC; clone size: many; V gene: TRBV6-2/TRBV6-3; D gene: TRBD2; J gene: TRBJ2-1
CDR3 protein: CARKENHTDTQYF; CDR3 DNA: TGCGCCCGGAAGGAGAATCACACAGATACGCAGTATTTT; clone size: many; V gene: TRBV5-1; D gene: -; J gene: TRBJ2-3
CDR3 protein: CASSQVGRGGKNTEAFF; CDR3 DNA: TGTGCCAGCAGCCAAGTGGGCCGGGGCGGTAAGAACACTGAAGCTTTCTTT; clone size: many; V gene: TRBV4-2; D gene: -; J gene: TRBJ1-1
CDR3 protein: CASSLRLWLFNEQFF; CDR3 DNA: TGTGCCAGCAGCTTAAGGCTCTGGCTTTTCAATGAGCAGTTCTTC; clone size: many; V gene: TRBV11-1; D gene: -; J gene: TRBJ2-1
CDR3 protein: CASSPTGTGANVLTF; CDR3 DNA: TGCGCCAGCAGCCCGACAGGGACTGGGGCCAACGTCCTGACTTTC; clone size: many; V gene: TRBV4-3; D gene: TRBD1; J gene: TRBJ2-6
CDR3 protein: CASSRSGTGGEGPMNTEAFF; CDR3 DNA: TGTGCCAGCTCACGTTCCGGGACAGGGGGCGAGGGCCCCATGAACACTGAAGCTTTCTTT; clone size: many; V gene: TRBV18; D gene: TRBD1; J gene: TRBJ1-1
CDR3 protein: CASSIFPRQGGPETQYF; CDR3 DNA: TGTGCCAGTAGTATTTTCCCCCGACAGGGAGGCCCAGAGACCCAGTACTTC; clone size: -; V gene: TRBV19; D gene: -; J gene: TRBJ2-5
CDR3 protein: CASRPGASEPYSRWEAQYF; CDR3 DNA: TGTGCCAGCAGACCCGGAGCTAGCGAGCCGTATTCTCGGTGGGAGGCCCAGTACTTC; clone size: -; V gene: TRBV12-1; D gene: -; J gene: TRBJ2-5
CDR3 protein: CASSTPPGGNNEQFF; CDR3 DNA: TGTGCCAGCAGCACCCCCCCTGGGGGGAACAATGAGCAGTTCTTC; clone size: many; V gene: TRBV9; D gene: -; J gene: TRBJ2-1
CDR3 protein: CASSQVETQETQYF; CDR3 DNA: TGTGCCAGCAGCCAAGTGGAAACCCAAGAGACCCAGTACTTC; clone size: many; V gene: TRBV4-2; D gene: -; J gene: TRBJ2-5
CDR3 protein: CASKSGTSGSTDTQYF; CDR3 DNA: TGCGCCAGCAAGAGTGGGACGAGCGGCAGCACAGATACGCAGTATTTT; clone size: many; V gene: TRBV5-1; D gene: -; J gene: TRBJ2-3
CDR3 protein: CASSLNGQRVGTEAFF; CDR3 DNA: TGTGCCAGCAGCTTAAACGGCCAAAGGGTCGGAACTGAAGCTTTCTTT; clone size: many; V gene: TRBV7-6; D gene: -; J gene: TRBJ1-1
CDR3 protein: CALGDNSYEQYF; CDR3 DNA: TGTGCCCTAGGGGACAACTCCTACGAGCAGTACTTC; clone size: few; V gene: TRBV30; D gene: -; J gene: TRBJ2-7
CDR3 protein: CASGFGQGRDYTF; CDR3 DNA: TGTGCTAGTGGCTTCGGACAGGGACGTGACTACACCTTC; clone size: -; V gene: TRBV12-5; D gene: TRBD1; J gene: TRBJ1-2
CDR3 protein: CASSPLRAGGYNEQFF; CDR3 DNA: TGTGCCAGCAGCCCCCTAAGGGCGGGAGGGTACAATGAGCAGTTCTTC; clone size: many; V gene: TRBV7-2; D gene: TRBD2; J gene: TRBJ2-1
CDR3 protein: CASSSQVYEQYF; CDR3 DNA: TGTGCCAGCAGCTCCCAGGTCTATGAGCAGTACTTC; clone size: many; V gene: TRBV7-2; D gene: -; J gene: TRBJ2-7
CDR3 protein: CASSFDALRGAYTF; CDR3 DNA: TGTGCCAGCAGCTTTGATGCTCTACGGGGGGCCTACACCTTC; clone size: -; V gene: TRBV7-2; D gene: -; J gene: TRBJ1-2
CDR3 protein: CASSRQGKDTGELFF; CDR3 DNA: TGTGCCAGCAGCAGACAGGGGAAGGACACCGGGGAGCTGTTTTTT; clone size: many; V gene: TRBV7-2; D gene: TRBD1; J gene: TRBJ2-2
CDR3 protein: CASSLAGTPVFGYTF; CDR3 DNA: TGTGCCAGCAGCTTAGCAGGGACTCCAGTCTTCGGCTACACCTTC; clone size: many; V gene: TRBV7-8; D gene: -; J gene: TRBJ1-2
CDR3 protein: CASSPGAGRFSGSYNEQFF; CDR3 DNA: TGTGCCAGCAGCCCCGGGGCAGGGAGGTTTAGCGGGAGTTACAATGAGCAGTTCTTC; clone size: -; V gene: TRBV11-2; D gene: TRBD2; J gene: TRBJ2-1
CDR3 protein: CASSLDGGEAFF; CDR3 DNA: TGTGCCAGCAGCTTAGATGGCGGGGAAGCTTTCTTT; clone size: many; V gene: TRBV7-8; D gene: -; J gene: TRBJ1-1
CDR3 protein: CASSLKETFGSPLHF; CDR3 DNA: TGCGCCAGCAGCTTGAAGGAGACATTCGGTTCACCCCTCCACTTT; clone size: few; V gene: TRBV5-1; D gene: -; J gene: TRBJ1-6
CDR3 protein: CASSLGGNYGYTF; CDR3 DNA: TGTGCCAGCAGCTTGGGGGGGAACTATGGCTACACCTTC; clone size: many; V gene: TRBV5-6; D gene: -; J gene: TRBJ1-2
CDR3 protein: CASSSGLAHTYEQYF; CDR3 DNA: TGTGCCAGCAGCTCCGGACTAGCGCATACCTACGAGCAGTACTTC; clone size: few; V gene: TRBV7-2; D gene: TRBD2; J gene: TRBJ2-7
CDR3 protein: CASSSLTGRINEQFF; CDR3 DNA: TGTGCCAGCAGCTCCTTGACGGGGAGGATCAATGAGCAGTTCTTC; clone size: many; V gene: TRBV7-2; D gene: -; J gene: TRBJ2-1
CDR3 protein: CASSFGASMWKNIQYF; CDR3 DNA: TGTGCCAGCAGCTTCGGTGCTAGCATGTGGAAAAACATTCAGTACTTC; clone size: -; V gene: TRBV5-6; D gene: -; J gene: TRBJ2-4
CDR3 protein: CASSESYVQGYEQFF; CDR3 DNA: TGCGCCAGCAGTGAGTCGTATGTCCAGGGGTATGAGCAGTTCTTC; clone size: -; V gene: TRBV10-1; D gene: -; J gene: TRBJ2-1
CDR3 protein: CASSVESLSGFTEAFF; CDR3 DNA: TGTGCCAGCAGCGTAGAGAGTTTATCGGGGTTCACTGAAGCTTTCTTT; clone size: many; V gene: TRBV9; D gene: -; J gene: TRBJ1-1